The TCR beta chain under discussion was sequenced for a study of shared T cell receptors in the human thymus. The CDR3 runs to 10 residues. The germline V and J ends were trimmed by 8 bases and 3 bases, with 2 bases remaining between them. The germline CDR1 and CDR2 sequences are MNHEY and SMNVEV (reference sequence). Profiling relied on immunoSEQ multiplex PCR, and the TCRdb table lists in-frame clones only, not all of them. Among about 380,000 clones listed, just under 95% were seen once. This TCR was sampled from a human donor. Sequencing input: thymocytes. J is TRBJ2-1 and V is TRBV27; the D is unclear. The CDR3 bases are TGTGCCAGCTTCTACAATGAGCAGTTCTTC. Protein: CASFYNEQFF.